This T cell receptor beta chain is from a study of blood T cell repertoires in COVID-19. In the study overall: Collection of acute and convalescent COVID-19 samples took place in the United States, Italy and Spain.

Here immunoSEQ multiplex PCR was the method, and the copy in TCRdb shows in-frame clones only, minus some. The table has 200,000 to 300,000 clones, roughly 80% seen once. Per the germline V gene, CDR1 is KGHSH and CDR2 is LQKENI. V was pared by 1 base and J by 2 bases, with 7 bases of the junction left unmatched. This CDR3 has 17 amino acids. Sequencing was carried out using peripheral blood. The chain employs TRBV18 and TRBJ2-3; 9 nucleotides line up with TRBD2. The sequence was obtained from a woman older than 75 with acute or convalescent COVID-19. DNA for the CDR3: TGTGCCAGCTCACCACTTGCGACTAGCGGATCCACAGATACGCAGTATTTT. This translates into CASSPLATSGSTDTQYF.